The present T cell receptor (beta chain) was sequenced within a study of OX40 agonist ivuxolimab in advanced cancers. Comment on this clone: Its antigen remains unidentified.

General study results and limits: CD4+ and CD8+ blood T cells expanded clonally by week 6 at 0.1 to 3.0 mg/kg. Certain nonresponders additionally had low normalized T-cell clonal expansion. Clonal expansion in partial responders at 0.1-3.0 mg/kg ranked among the lowest.

This CDR3 has 14 residues. The germline gives CDR1 LNHDA, CDR2 SQIVND (reference sequence). Trimming removed 9 bases from V and 4 bases from J, with 18 bases in between. Sequencing was performed with immunoSEQ multiplex PCR; in TCRdb, only in-frame clones are kept and a portion is missing. The sample includes about 120,000 clones, 80% to 90% of them seen just once. The J gene is TRBJ2-5, the V gene TRBV19; D perhaps matches TRBD1 (5 bases). The material was CD4+ or CD8+ T cells sorted from blood, obtained in a trial of the OX40 agonist ivuxolimab. The clonotype comes from an adult with an advanced solid tumor such as melanoma, head and neck, liver or kidney cancer. The CDR3 DNA reads TGTGCCAGCAGTCAGGGTACGAATAGAGAGACCCAGTACTTC. Its translation is CASSQGTNRETQYF.